The 23 T cell receptor beta chains below were found in one sample sequenced in a study of beta chain features in type 1 diabetes. TCRB transcripts that were expressed got sequenced, as all of the isolated RNA had been reverse transcribed. Assay: immunoSEQ multiplex PCR; the TCRdb copy retains only in-frame clones and omits some. Of 680,000 or so clones in the sample, around an eighth were seen once. Study-level points and caveats: Significant though moderate, a shortening of TCRB CDR3s appeared in all four CD4+ subsets of Type 1 diabetes patients.

These receptors have no known antigen. Sequencing input: naive CD4+ T cells from blood. These TCRs come from a young man with type 1 diabetes.

This clone showed up just a few times. The chain employs TRBV18 and TRBJ1-5; a possible D gene is TRBD1 (6 bases). Trimming took off 6 bases at V and 2 bases at J, with 11 bases between the two ends. CDR1 is KGHSH, CDR2 LQKENI, per germline. This CDR3 comprises 14 residues. CDR3 nucleotide sequence: TGTGCCAGCTCCCTCAAGGGGGGCAATCAGCCCCAGCATTTT. Translation: CASSLKGGNQPQHF.

This clone was recorded a few times. CDR3 amino acids: CASSSRDRVWGHQPQHF. The CDR3 nucleotides read TGCGCCAGCAGCTCCAGGGACAGAGTGTGGGGGCATCAGCCCCAGCATTTT. The chain carries TRBV5-1 and TRBJ1-5; 7 bases line up with TRBD1. Germline assignment: CDR1 SGHRS and CDR2 YFSETQ. The CDR3 sequence is 17 residues long. J was trimmed by 5 bases and V by 3 bases; bases with no gene match: 14.

The sample holds a few counts of this clone. V and J are TRBV4-2 and TRBJ2-3; 7 positions match TRBD2. The trim removed 4 bases at V and 5 bases at J, leaving 6 bases unmatched. This CDR3 has 14 amino acids. Germline V gives CDR1 LGHNA, CDR2 YNFKEQ. The chain's CDR3 is CASSPLAEGDTQYF. The CDR3, as DNA: TGTGCCAGCAGCCCGCTAGCGGAGGGAGATACGCAGTATTTT.

This clone occurred once. This chain uses TRBV5-1 with TRBJ2-7, with a possible D match to TRBD2 (5 bases). V was shortened by 1 base and J by 4 bases, with 15 bases between the two germline ends. The CDR3 is 15 residues long. CDR1 SGHRS and CDR2 YFSETQ come from the germline V gene. The CDR3 DNA is TGCGCCAGCAGCTTGTTTGAGACCGGCGGGTACGAGCAGTACTTC. Protein product: CASSLFETGGYEQYF.

In this sample, this clone turned up a few times. The chain has TRBV5-1 and TRBJ1-6, with D possibly being TRBD1 (5 bases). CDR1 is SGHRS and CDR2 is YFSETQ in the germline V gene. Deletions cut 2 bases from V and 8 bases from J, with 14 bases between. The CDR3 sequence is 15 residues long. The DNA of the CDR3 is TGCGCCAGCAGCTTTGTCCGGGGGAACGATTCACCCCTCCACTTT. This codes for CASSFVRGNDSPLHF.

The table lists this clone with a few counts. V and J are TRBV6-6 and TRBJ1-3, with D possibly matching TRBD1 (6 bases). V shed 7 bases and J shed 4 bases, with 14 bases lying between them. This CDR3 spans 14 amino acids. CDR1 is MNHNY, CDR2 SVGAGI, per germline (reference sequence). The DNA for the CDR3 is TGTGCCAGCAACCAACAGGGAGCCGGAAACACCATATATTTT. Translation: CASNQQGAGNTIYF.

The chain combines TRBV9 with TRBJ2-7; D remains ambiguous. V was pared by 1 base and J by 0 bases, with 11 bases between. This CDR3 region has 15 residues. CDR1 is SGDLS, CDR2 YYNGEE, per germline. The CDR3 nucleotides read TGTGCCAGCAGCGTATCTCCGACGAGCTCCTACGAGCAGTACTTC. Translation gives CASSVSPTSSYEQYF.

On this clone itself: The sample holds other DNA sequences that translate to the same CDR3. The V gene is TRBV29-1, the J gene TRBJ1-1; the D is unclear. Germline assignment: CDR1 SQVTM and CDR2 ANQGSEA. The V and J ends lost 4 bases and 2 bases respectively, with 8 bases between them. The CDR3 is 12 amino acids. CDR3 sequence (DNA): TGCAGCGTTGTTCGCACTAACACTGAAGCTTTCTTT. Its protein product is CSVVRTNTEAFF.

This clone was counted only a few times. This sequence joins TRBV2 and TRBJ2-5, with 9 bases matching TRBD2. The CDR3 loop spans 12 amino acids. Germline values: CDR1 SNHLY, CDR2 FYNNEI. Trimming took 10 bases from V and 5 from J; bases not matched to a gene: 5. This CDR3 is CATGSGGETQYF. DNA of the CDR3: TGTGCCACCGGGAGCGGGGGGGAGACCCAGTACTTC. Supplemented by reference TRBV2 and TRBJ2-5, the full variable domain reads EPEVTQTPSHQVTQMGQEVILRCVPISNHLYFYWYRQILGQKVEFLVSFYNNEISEKSEIFDDQFSVERPDGSNFTLKIRSTKLEDSAMYFCATGSGGETQYFGPGTRLLVL.

This clone was seen only a few times. The chain carries TRBV30 and TRBJ2-2, with 10 positions matching TRBD2. Per germline, CDR1 GTSNPN and CDR2 SVGIG (reference sequence). Germline trimming cut 0 bases from V and 6 bases from J; bases unmatched to any gene: 4. The CDR3 has 15 amino acids. CDR3 amino acids: CAWSVRLAGAGELFF. The CDR3 coding sequence is TGTGCCTGGAGTGTCCGACTAGCGGGCGCCGGGGAGCTGTTTTTT.

This rearrangement joins TRBV9 to TRBJ2-7, with D unresolved. V shed 0 bases and J shed 0 bases, with 7 bases lying between them. This CDR3 region has 14 residues. CDR1 and CDR2 (germline): SGDLS, YYNGEE. DNA for the CDR3: TGTGCCAGCAGCGTAGGGAGTGGCTCCTACGAGCAGTACTTC. Amino acid sequence: CASSVGSGSYEQYF.

This chain joins TRBV25-1 and TRBJ1-2, with 8 bases aligning to TRBD1. Germline CDR1 reads MGHDK; CDR2 reads SYGVNS. The trim removed 3 bases at V and 4 bases at J, leaving 4 bases unmatched. CDR3 length equals 14 residues. The CDR3 DNA reads TGTGCCAGCAGTGAGGACAGGGCACCCTATGGCTACACCTTC. Residues: CASSEDRAPYGYTF.

This clone came up a few times. In DNA form, the CDR3 reads TGTGCCAGCAGCTTCGGGTTGAGCACAGATACGCAGTATTTT. Translating gives CASSFGLSTDTQYF. The V gene is TRBV7-8, the J gene TRBJ2-3; D is unclear. The CDR3 extends over 14 amino acids. Looked up from germline, CDR1 is SGHVS and CDR2 is FQNEAQ. Trimming took 3 bases from V and 0 from J, leaving 7 bases between them.

This clone was detected a few times. The chain employs TRBV30 and TRBJ1-1; D remains ambiguous. In germline, CDR1 is GTSNPN, CDR2 SVGIG (reference sequence). Trimming removed 5 bases from V and 7 bases from J, with 23 bases in between. This CDR3 contains 15 residues. This CDR3 reads CAWSTGITFVREAFF. The CDR3 bases are TGTGCCTGGTCGACCGGCATCACGTTTGTGCGTGAAGCTTTCTTT.

This clone was observed a handful of times. The chain recombines TRBV7-8 with TRBJ2-1, with 13 bases matching TRBD2. This CDR3 contains 15 residues. J gave up 6 bases and V 5 bases, and 4 bases lay outside the gene matches. The germline gives CDR1 SGHVS, CDR2 FQNEAQ. The CDR3 coding sequence is TGTGCCAGCAGCCAGGGACTAGCGGGGATCAATGAGCAGTTCTTC. Protein product: CASSQGLAGINEQFF.

This clone was found a few times. The V call is TRBV2, the J call TRBJ2-2; possible D gene TRBD1, 5 bases. Germline assignment: CDR1 SNHLY and CDR2 FYNNEI. CDR3 length: 16 amino acids. V gave up 6 bases and J gave up 1 base, with 15 bases separating them. The CDR3 sequence is CASSRQSPVNTGELFF. CDR3 in DNA: TGTGCCAGCAGCCGACAGAGCCCCGTGAACACCGGGGAGCTGTTTTTT. Based on the CDR3 plus reference TRBV2 and TRBJ2-2, the full variable domain is EPEVTQTPSHQVTQMGQEVILRCVPISNHLYFYWYRQILGQKVEFLVSFYNNEISEKSEIFDDQFSVERPDGSNFTLKIRSTKLEDSAMYFCASSRQSPVNTGELFFGEGSRLTVL.

This chain uses TRBV5-4 with TRBJ1-6; D gene ambiguous. This CDR3 region has 15 residues. The germline gives CDR1 SGHNT, CDR2 YYREEE (reference sequence). V was clipped by 0 bases and J by 1 base, with 5 bases between them. This CDR3 reads CASSLEGSYNSPLHF. Written as DNA, the CDR3 is TGTGCCAGCAGCTTGGAGGGTTCCTATAATTCACCCCTCCACTTT. The whole variable domain, filled in from reference TRBV5-4 and TRBJ1-6, reads ETGVTQSPTHLIKTRGQQVTLRCSSQSGHNTVSWYQQALGQGPQFIFQYYREEENGRGNFPPRFSGLQFPNYSSELNVNALELDDSALYLCASSLEGSYNSPLHFGNGTRLTVT.

This clone was observed a handful of times. The V call is TRBV11-3, the J call TRBJ2-1, with 12 bases identical to TRBD2. CDR3 length: 16 amino acids. V lost 4 bases to trimming and J lost 5 bases; unmatched junction nucleotides: 6. Germline V lookup: CDR1 SGHNT, CDR2 YENEEA. The CDR3 DNA is TGTGCCAGCAGCTCCCTCGGACTAGCGGGGAACAATGAGCAGTTCTTC. This codes for CASSSLGLAGNNEQFF.

The gene calls are TRBV7-3 and TRBJ1-1; D not resolved. The CDR3 is made up of 13 amino acids. Trimming took 5 bases from V and 7 from J, leaving 14 bases between them. CDR1 is SGHTA and CDR2 is FQGTGA in the germline V gene. CDR3 sequence: CASSPALRREAFF. The CDR3, as DNA: TGTGCCAGCAGCCCCGCCTTAAGACGTGAAGCTTTCTTT.

This clone appeared a few times. The CDR3 is CASSGAPGGTNSPLHF. DNA for the CDR3: TGTGCCAGCAGTGGCGCACCAGGGGGCACGAATTCACCCCTCCACTTT. The chain combines TRBV2 with TRBJ1-6, with 8 bases identical to TRBD1. The junction had 9 bases not matched to a gene; V was cut back by 4 bases and J by 7 bases. The CDR3 has 16 amino acids. Germline lookup yields CDR1 SNHLY and CDR2 FYNNEI.

This clone was counted only a few times. The rearrangement joins TRBV29-1 to TRBJ1-1; D ambiguous. This CDR3 is built from 13 residues. Germline CDR1 reads SQVTM; CDR2 reads ANQGSEA. Trimming took off 4 bases at V and 6 bases at J, with 15 bases between the two ends. CDR3 region: CSVVSPGWPEAFF. DNA for the CDR3: TGCAGCGTTGTGAGCCCGGGGTGGCCTGAAGCTTTCTTT.

The V and J genes are TRBV7-9 and TRBJ1-2, with unresolved D. CDR1 is SEHNR and CDR2 is FQNEAQ in the germline V gene (reference sequence). The V gene lost 2 bases and the J gene lost 3 bases, with 10 bases spanning the gap. The CDR3 has 14 residues. The CDR3 sequence is CASSLTGMDYGYTF. The CDR3 nucleotides are TGTGCCAGCAGCTTAACGGGAATGGACTATGGCTACACCTTC. The full variable domain, with the rest looked up from reference TRBV7-9 and TRBJ1-2, is DTGVSQNPRHKITKRGQNVTFRCDPISEHNRLYWYRQTLGQGPEFLTYFQNEAQLEKSRLLSDRFSAERPKGSFSTLEIQRTEQGDSAMYLCASSLTGMDYGYTFGSGTRLTVV.

V is TRBV11-2 and J is TRBJ2-4; D remains unclear. The CDR3 consists of 14 residues. Germline V gives CDR1 SGHAT, CDR2 FQNNGV. V was pared by 5 bases and J by 5 bases, with 13 bases between. As DNA, the CDR3 is TGTGCCAGCAGCGCAGGAGCAACGGAAAACATTCAGTACTTC. Its protein product is CASSAGATENIQYF.